A selection of T cell receptor beta chains follows, all from one sample in a study of beta chain features in type 1 diabetes. Measured with immunoSEQ multiplex PCR; TCRdb has only the in-frame clones, and not every one. The sample consists of 850,000 to 900,000 clones, around a sixth of them appearing once. The sequenced sample consisted of naive CD4+ T cells from blood. The receptors stem from a woman between 18 and 29 years old in good health. CDR3s include the opening cysteine and the closing phenylalanine or tryptophan. D genes are given only for firm matches. Expanded clones get a size class; other rows say once, few or many, or leave the size out.

CDR3aa	CDR3nt	d_gene	abundance	v_gene	j_gene
CASSYGGYSSGYNEQFF	TGTGCCAGCAGCTACGGGGGTTACTCCTCCGGCTACAATGAGCAGTTCTTC	NA	few	TRBV5-4	TRBJ2-1
CASSYQGHSEQFF	TGTGCCAGCAGTTACCAGGGACATAGTGAGCAGTTCTTC	NA	NA	TRBV6-5	TRBJ2-1
CASSRSLASNYGYTF	TGTGCCAGCAGCCGCTCGCTGGCCTCTAACTATGGCTACACCTTC	NA	few	TRBV7-2	TRBJ1-2
CASGLFRLEGGNGEQFF	TGTGCTAGTGGTTTGTTCCGACTAGAGGGCGGAAATGGTGAGCAGTTCTTC	NA	NA	TRBV12-5	TRBJ2-1
CASSLPGTKITDTQYF	TGTGCCAGCAGCTTACCCGGGACTAAAATCACAGATACGCAGTATTTT	TRBD2	NA	TRBV7-8	TRBJ2-3
CASSLMTGYTF	TGTGCCAGCAGCTTAATGACAGGCTACACCTTC	NA	NA	TRBV7-9	TRBJ1-2
CASSDMGGRETQYF	TGTGCCAGCAGTGATATGGGCGGGAGAGAGACCCAGTACTTC	TRBD2	few	TRBV2	TRBJ2-5
CASSFFHEQFF	TGTGCCAGCAGCTTTTTCCATGAGCAGTTCTTC	NA	few	TRBV11-2	TRBJ2-1
CASSQSGQAGDTQYF	TGCGCCAGCAGCCAATCAGGACAGGCCGGGGATACGCAGTATTTT	TRBD1	NA	TRBV4-3	TRBJ2-3
CASSLSPGSEQFF	TGTGCCAGCAGCTTAAGTCCGGGAAGTGAGCAGTTCTTC	NA	NA	TRBV7-3	TRBJ2-1
CASSLVQGTYEQYF	TGTGCCAGCAGCTTAGTACAGGGGACCTACGAGCAGTACTTC	TRBD1	few	TRBV7-2	TRBJ2-7
CASSLFRMAEAFF	TGTGCCAGCAGCTTATTCCGAATGGCGGAAGCTTTCTTT	NA	NA	TRBV7-9	TRBJ1-1
CASSSGQGGTDTQYF	TGTGCCAGCAGTTCGGGACAGGGCGGCACAGATACGCAGTATTTT	TRBD1	NA	TRBV28	TRBJ2-3
CASRIPGTASEKLFF	TGTGCCAGCAGAATTCCCGGGACAGCGAGTGAAAAACTGTTTTTT	TRBD1	few	TRBV2	TRBJ1-4
CASTRGTSSYNEQFF	TGTGCCAGTACCAGAGGGACTAGCAGCTACAATGAGCAGTTCTTC	TRBD2	NA	TRBV19	TRBJ2-1
CASSYSWGLQETQYF	TGTGCCAGCAGTTACTCGTGGGGCCTCCAAGAGACCCAGTACTTC	NA	NA	TRBV6-5	TRBJ2-5
CAISGQGLRNYGYTF	TGTGCCATCAGTGGACAGGGCTTACGGAACTATGGCTACACCTTC	TRBD1	once	TRBV10-3	TRBJ1-2
CASSLTAGEKLFF	TGTGCCAGCAGCTTAACGGCAGGCGAAAAACTGTTTTTT	NA	few	TRBV11-2	TRBJ1-4
CASSVYSGRPPFF	TGTGCCAGCAGCGTATACAGCGGGAGACCTCCGTTCTTC	TRBD2	few	TRBV7-3	TRBJ2-1
CASSLSRTGKGEKLFF	TGTGCCAGCAGTTTATCCCGGACAGGGAAAGGTGAAAAACTGTTTTTT	TRBD1	few	TRBV27	TRBJ1-4
CASSLRVTNTEAFF	TGTGCCAGCAGCCTCAGGGTTACGAACACTGAAGCTTTCTTT	NA	NA	TRBV7-9	TRBJ1-1
CASSFLTGRNYGYTF	TGTGCCAGCAGCTTTTTGACAGGTCGGAACTATGGCTACACCTTC	NA	NA	TRBV5-4	TRBJ1-2
CASSPPTGLAGVNEQFF	TGTGCCAGCAGCCCCCCTACCGGACTAGCGGGAGTGAATGAGCAGTTCTTC	TRBD2	NA	TRBV7-9	TRBJ2-1
CSVLTFGVGVNYGYTF	TGCAGCGTCCTGACTTTTGGCGTAGGAGTTAACTATGGCTACACCTTC	NA	NA	TRBV29-1	TRBJ1-2
CASSEYGRFNEKLFF	TGTGCCAGCAGTGAATATGGAAGGTTTAATGAAAAACTGTTTTTT	NA	few	TRBV25-1	TRBJ1-4
CSPIRTNEQFF	TGCAGTCCGATTCGGACAAATGAGCAGTTCTTC	NA	NA	TRBV20-1	TRBJ2-1
CASSVKVRQNTDTQYF	TGTGCCAGCAGTGTTAAAGTTAGACAGAACACAGATACGCAGTATTTT	NA	NA	TRBV2	TRBJ2-3
CASSEGAAYNEQFF	TGCGCCAGCAGCGAGGGGGCAGCATACAATGAGCAGTTCTTC	TRBD1	few	TRBV5-1	TRBJ2-1
CASSRQYTYNEQFF	TGTGCCAGCAGTAGACAGTATACTTACAATGAGCAGTTCTTC	NA	once	TRBV27	TRBJ2-1
CASSVGPHNEQFF	TGTGCCAGCAGCGTAGGTCCCCACAATGAGCAGTTCTTC	NA	few	TRBV9	TRBJ2-1
CASSLYRTDFYGYTF	TGTGCCAGCAGCTTATATCGGACAGACTTTTATGGCTACACCTTC	NA	few	TRBV11-2	TRBJ1-2
CASSSGAGGYYNEQFF	TGTGCCAGCAGCTCCGGGGCGGGAGGTTACTACAATGAGCAGTTCTTC	TRBD2	NA	TRBV7-2	TRBJ2-1
CASSRPVTGTKETQYF	TGTGCCAGCAGCCGACCGGTGACAGGAACGAAGGAGACCCAGTACTTC	NA	NA	TRBV7-9	TRBJ2-5
CASSTSGRRAVELNEQFF	TGTGCCAGTAGTACTAGCGGGAGAAGGGCTGTGGAACTCAATGAGCAGTTCTTC	TRBD2	few	TRBV19	TRBJ2-1